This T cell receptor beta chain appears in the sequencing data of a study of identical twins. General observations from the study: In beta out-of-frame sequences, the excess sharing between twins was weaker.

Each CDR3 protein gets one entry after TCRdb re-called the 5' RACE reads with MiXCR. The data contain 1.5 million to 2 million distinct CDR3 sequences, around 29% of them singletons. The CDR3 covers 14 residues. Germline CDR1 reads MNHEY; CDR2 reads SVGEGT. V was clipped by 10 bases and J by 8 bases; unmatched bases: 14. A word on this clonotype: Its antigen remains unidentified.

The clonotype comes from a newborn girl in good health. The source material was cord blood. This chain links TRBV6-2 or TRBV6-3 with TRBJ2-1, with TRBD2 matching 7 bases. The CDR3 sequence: CAIQRAGQYDEQFF. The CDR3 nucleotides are TGTGCCATCCAGAGAGCGGGGCAGTACGATGAGCAGTTCTTC.